This entry features one T cell receptor (beta chain) sequence. This clone has a count of ten or more. The specificity of this receptor is unknown. Germline is not matched at one junction end, which may reflect a read error. The library was produced with PCR. For sequencing, an Illumina HiSeq 4000 was employed. High-throughput sequencing was used to profile the TCR beta-chain CDR3 region of each patient. In the authors' own workflow: The researchers built a classifier to tell apart papillary thyroid cancer patients with distant metastasis, based on CDR3 differences among clinicopathological groups. Repertoire diversity was assessed with the Shannon index, and tumor-blood repertoire similarity with the Morisita-Horn index. TCRdb handled the public reads itself, with Q25 trimming in fastp and clone calling in MiXCR, and kept productive beta chains. TCRdb, not the original authors, processed these V and J calls. The sample has 30,000 to 35,000 clones on record, over 14% of them singletons. The ten top clones hold 19% of the sample.

The data were taken from a study of metastatic and nonmetastatic thyroid tumors (TCRdb year 2020). Regarding the study in general: Repertoires were compared across peripheral blood and tumor or nodule tissue samples from malignant and benign thyroid patients.

Before undergoing thyroid surgery, none of the patients had been given any kind of treatment. Patient clinical samples collected from the early 2010s to the late 2010s were retrospectively analysed using T-cell receptor beta sequencing. CDR1 and CDR2, per the germline V gene, are KGHSH and LQKENI. The CDR3 starts with the cysteine, ends with the phenylalanine, and has 14 residues. Only the CDR3 region is kept as DNA, spanning 42 bases read in frame from base 1. Beyond this particular receptor, the publication reports: TCR beta diversity was reported as significantly higher in malignant tumors than in benign nodules, in both blood and tumor samples.

The origin of this receptor is a male donor with papillary thyroid cancer or a benign thyroid nodule (not recorded which). Some clones in this sample may be carry-over from other donors' samples. The chain is assembled from TRBV18 and TRBJ2-5, with TRBD2 matching 8 junction bases. What was sequenced was blood. The DNA is as follows: TGTGCCAGCTCACCACCGGGACTAGAACGCGGGGAGATATTC. Translated, this gives CASSPPGLERGEIF.